These 30 T cell receptor beta chains originate from one sample sequenced in a study of cytomegalovirus exposure and HLA in healthy donors. 13 Jbeta primers and 60 Vbeta primers were used for the PCR. Some clones are missing from TCRdb's copy, which holds only in-frame ones; the method was immunoSEQ multiplex PCR. Among around 150,000 clones, just under 70% were seen once, and the ten largest hold roughly 4.7%. The sequenced material came from PBMCs. The receptors derive from a man between 60 and 75 years old in good health and CMV-seronegative.

This clone has a handful of counts. The rearrangement joins TRBV19 to TRBJ2-1; maybe TRBD2 (5 bases). The CDR3 length is 15 residues. V was pared by 1 base and J by 10 bases, with 17 bases between. CDR1 is LNHDA and CDR2 is SQIVND in the germline V gene (reference sequence). CDR3 in amino acids: CASSIAPDSGREQFF. As DNA, the CDR3 is TGTGCCAGTAGTATAGCTCCGGACTCCGGCCGGGAGCAGTTCTTC. Full variable domain (missing parts from reference TRBV19 and TRBJ2-1): DGGITQSPKYLFRKEGQNVTLSCEQNLNHDAMYWYRQDPGQGLRLIYYSQIVNDFQKGDIAEGYSVSREKKESFPLTVTSAQKNPTAFYLCASSIAPDSGREQFFGPGTRLTVL.

The V gene is TRBV7-9, the J gene TRBJ2-7, with D unresolved. Germline V gives CDR1 SEHNR, CDR2 FQNEAQ (reference sequence). The germline V and J ends were trimmed by 3 bases and 6 bases, with 9 bases remaining between them. The length of the CDR3 is 12 residues. The CDR3 loop reads CASSLIPGEQYF. The CDR3 DNA follows: TGTGCCAGCAGCTTGATCCCGGGCGAGCAGTACTTC.

The genes are TRBV5-1 and TRBJ2-1, with 7 nucleotides matching TRBD2. The CDR3 contains 14 residues. Per germline, CDR1 SGHRS and CDR2 YFSETQ. V lost 2 bases and J lost 5; bases outside the gene matches: 4. CDR3 sequence: CASSFWTSNNEQFF. The CDR3 DNA reads as TGCGCCAGCAGCTTTTGGACTAGTAACAATGAGCAGTTCTTC. Filled out from reference TRBV5-1 and TRBJ2-1, the complete variable domain reads KAGVTQTPRYLIKTRGQQVTLSCSPISGHRSVSWYQQTPGQGLQFLFEYFSETQRNKGNFPGRFSGRQFSNSRSEMNVSTLELGDSALYLCASSFWTSNNEQFFGPGTRLTVL.

The chain combines TRBV6-1 with TRBJ2-7; TRBD1 might be the D (6 bases). The CDR3 sequence is 12 residues long. From germline, CDR1 is MNHNS and CDR2 SASEGT. The V gene lost 4 bases and the J gene lost 9 bases, with 13 bases spanning the gap. CDR3 protein: CASSVNRDRQYF. The DNA for the CDR3 is TGTGCCAGCAGTGTGAACAGGGACCGGCAGTACTTC.

CDR3 bases: TGTGCCATCTCAGGTACCGGGGAGCTGTTTTTT. Amino acid sequence: CAISGTGELFF. The chain employs TRBV10-3 and TRBJ2-2; D not resolved. Germline V gene data show CDR1 as ENHRY and CDR2 as SYGVKD. The V and J ends lost 8 bases and 5 bases respectively, with 6 bases between them. The CDR3 contains 11 residues.

This clone is categorized as medium-sized (0.01 to 0.1%). The V call is TRBV6-1, the J call TRBJ2-3, with TRBD2 matching 7 bases. In germline, CDR1 is MNHNS, CDR2 SASEGT. The CDR3 covers 14 residues. J lost 4 bases, V lost 1 base, and 2 bases had no gene match. The CDR3 DNA follows: TGTGCCAGCAGTGAAGGGGAGGGTTCAGATACGCAGTATTTT. Protein product: CASSEGEGSDTQYF.

V usage is TRBV5-4 and J usage is TRBJ1-2; a possible D gene is TRBD1 (6 bases). The CDR3 length is 16 residues. In germline, CDR1 is SGHNT, CDR2 YYREEE (reference sequence). V was shortened by 2 bases and J by 4 bases, with 18 bases between the two germline ends. CDR3 bases: TGTGCCAGCAGCTTTTCGCTGGCAGGGGTTCTCTATGGCTACACCTTC. Encoded protein: CASSFSLAGVLYGYTF.

The CDR3 DNA sequence: TGTGCCTGGAACTGGCAGCGCAAAGAGACCCAGTACTTC. Its translation: CAWNWQRKETQYF. The chain employs TRBV30 and TRBJ2-5; the D is unclear. V was shortened by 4 bases and J by 3 bases, with 12 bases between the two germline ends. Germline assignment: CDR1 GTSNPN and CDR2 SVGIG (reference sequence). This CDR3 has 13 residues.

The chain joins TRBV29-1 to TRBJ1-1; 12 bases map to TRBD1. Germline V gene lookup returns CDR1 SQVTM and CDR2 ANQGSEA. This CDR3 comprises 14 residues. The CDR3 region is CSLRDRGRNTEAFF. Here the CDR3 DNA reads TGCAGTCTCCGGGACAGGGGGCGGAACACTGAAGCTTTCTTT.

This clone was detected a few times. The V call is TRBV27, the J call TRBJ2-7, with D possibly TRBD1 on 5 matching bases. Per the germline V gene, CDR1 is MNHEY and CDR2 is SMNVEV (reference sequence). V shed 2 bases and J shed 2 bases, with 13 bases lying between them. The CDR3 length is 15 residues. CDR3 DNA sequence: TGTGCCAGCAGTTTAGGGGCACAGCAAGCCTACGAGCAGTACTTC. Its protein product is CASSLGAQQAYEQYF.

The V gene is TRBV5-1, the J gene TRBJ2-1, with D maybe TRBD1 (6 bases). The CDR3 covers 17 residues. Trimming stripped 0 bases from V and 2 bases from J, with 15 bases between. Germline-derived CDR1 and CDR2 are SGHRS and YFSETQ. The CDR3 here is CASSLAVSGQTYNEQFF. CDR3 bases: TGCGCCAGCAGCTTGGCCGTATCAGGACAGACCTACAATGAGCAGTTCTTC.

This chain connects TRBV7-6 to TRBJ2-3; 11 bases are shared with TRBD2. Trimming took 6 bases from V and 3 from J; bases not matched to a gene: 5. CDR3 size: 15 residues. Germline values: CDR1 SGHVS, CDR2 FNYEAQ. For the CDR3, the DNA is TGTGCCAGCAGTCCTACTAGCGGGAGAACAGATACGCAGTATTTT. It specifies CASSPTSGRTDTQYF. Complete variable domain (other parts from reference TRBV7-6 and TRBJ2-3): GAGVSQSPRYKVTKRGQDVALRCDPISGHVSLYWYRQALGQGPEFLTYFNYEAQQDKSGLPNDRFSAERPEGSISTLTIQRTEQRDSAMYRCASSPTSGRTDTQYFGPGTRLTVL.

V is TRBV9 and J is TRBJ2-7; 8 bases align to TRBD2. The ends lost 0 bases at V and 3 bases at J; junction bases unmatched: 5. The CDR3 has 15 amino acids. Germline V gives CDR1 SGDLS, CDR2 YYNGEE. CDR3 DNA: TGTGCCAGCAGCGTAGTGGCGGGAGGATTCTACGAGCAGTACTTC. It specifies CASSVVAGGFYEQYF.

The chain has TRBV5-1 and TRBJ1-6; 7 nucleotides match TRBD1. The CDR3 sequence is 18 residues long. The V gene end was trimmed by 1 base and the J gene end by 5 bases; junction bases not matched to a gene: 12. The germline CDR1 and CDR2 sequences are SGHRS and YFSETQ. CDR3 loop: CASSLNGPATGHNSPLHF. As DNA, the CDR3 is TGCGCCAGCAGCTTGAACGGGCCCGCGACAGGGCATAATTCACCCCTCCACTTT.

The genes are TRBV9 and TRBJ1-4; TRBD1 matches 10 bases. The V gene end was trimmed by 4 bases and the J gene end by 5 bases; junction bases not matched to a gene: 5. The CDR3 has 15 amino acids. CDR1 is SGDLS and CDR2 is YYNGEE in the germline V gene. For the CDR3, the DNA is TGTGCCAGCAGCCCGTCGGGACAGGGGAATGAAAAACTGTTTTTT. It specifies CASSPSGQGNEKLFF.

The chain uses TRBV18 and TRBJ2-6; 12 nucleotides match TRBD1. After removal of 3 bases from V and 1 base from J, the junction contained 7 bases not matched to a gene. The CDR3 runs to 19 residues. The germline V gene encodes CDR1 KGHSH and CDR2 LQKENI. The CDR3 sequence is CASSPFSGQGASGANVLTF. The CDR3 region has the DNA TGTGCCAGCTCACCGTTTTCGGGACAGGGGGCGTCTGGGGCCAACGTCCTGACTTTC. The complete variable domain, with remaining parts taken from reference TRBV18 and TRBJ2-6, reads NAGVMQNPRHLVRRRGQEARLRCSPMKGHSHVYWYRQLPEEGLKFMVYLQKENIIDESGMPKERFSAEFPKEGPSILRIQQVVRGDSAAYFCASSPFSGQGASGANVLTFGAGSRLTVL.

The J gene is TRBJ2-2, the V gene TRBV4-3, with 8 bases lining up with TRBD2. The CDR3 is 16 amino acids. Germline V CDR1 and CDR2: LGHNA, YSLEER. After removal of 2 bases from V and 5 bases from J, the junction contained 7 bases not matched to a gene. The CDR3 nucleotides are TGCGCCAGCAGCCAAATTAGCGGGGTGGGGACCGGGGAGCTGTTTTTT. This encodes CASSQISGVGTGELFF.

The rearrangement uses TRBV5-1 and TRBJ2-3; TRBD2 agrees at 11 bases. The CDR3 is 16 residues long. The V gene's germline CDR1 is SGHRS and CDR2 YFSETQ. Trimming removed 4 bases from V and 3 bases from J; junction bases left unmatched: 7. As DNA, the CDR3 is TGCGCCAGCAGCGCCTCTAGCGGGAGGTGGACAGATACGCAGTATTTT. Encoded protein: CASSASSGRWTDTQYF.

The chain has TRBV9 and TRBJ2-5, with TRBD2 matching over 8 bases. Germline CDR1 reads SGDLS; CDR2 reads YYNGEE. V shed 4 bases, J shed 7 bases, and the junction held 15 bases outside the gene matches. CDR3 size: 16 residues. The CDR3 coding sequence is TGTGCCAGCAGCCCTCGGGGGGGGGACCTCCCCGGGACCCAGTACTTC. Its translation: CASSPRGGDLPGTQYF.

J is TRBJ1-4 and V is TRBV25-1, with D perhaps matching TRBD1 (5 bases). CDR3 size: 16 residues. Germline V gene sequence: CDR1 MGHDK, CDR2 SYGVNS. Trimming cost V 5 bases and J 8 bases, with 21 bases left between them. CDR3 in amino acids: CASSILTQGNNEKLFF. CDR3 coding DNA: TGTGCCAGCAGTATCCTGACCCAGGGTAATAACGAAAAACTGTTTTTT. Full variable domain (remainder filled in from reference TRBV25-1 and TRBJ1-4): EADIYQTPRYLVIGTGKKITLECSQTMGHDKMYWYQQDPGMELHLIHYSYGVNSTEKGDLSSESTVSRIRTEHFPLTLESARPSHTSQYLCASSILTQGNNEKLFFGSGTQLSVL.

The genes are TRBV19 and TRBJ1-2; D not resolved. The CDR3 sequence is 16 residues long. Between the trimmed V and J ends, which lost 7 bases and 4 bases, there was a span of 22 bases. The V gene's germline CDR1 is LNHDA and CDR2 SQIVND (reference sequence). The DNA for the CDR3 is TGTGCCAGTACCCCAAGGATTATTCGGGGATCCTATGGCTACACCTTC. It is translated as CASTPRIIRGSYGYTF.

The rearrangement uses TRBV29-1 and TRBJ2-7; a possible D gene is TRBD2 (6 bases). The CDR3 is 13 residues long. Trimming left V 3 bases short and J 2 bases short, with 11 bases between. From germline, CDR1 is SQVTM and CDR2 ANQGSEA. The CDR3 spells CSVDFGGTYEQYF. CDR3 nucleotide sequence: TGCAGCGTTGACTTCGGAGGGACCTACGAGCAGTACTTC.

This clone was counted once. This chain's CDR3 is CASSFSGRYEQYF. The DNA of the CDR3 is TGTGCCAGTAGTTTTAGCGGGAGATACGAGCAGTACTTC. The chain joins TRBV19 to TRBJ2-7; TRBD2 matches 9 bases. The length of the CDR3 is 13 residues. Per the germline V gene, CDR1 is LNHDA and CDR2 is SQIVND (reference sequence). J gave up 4 bases and V 5 bases, and 3 bases lay outside the gene matches. Full variable domain (remainder filled in from reference TRBV19 and TRBJ2-7): DGGITQSPKYLFRKEGQNVTLSCEQNLNHDAMYWYRQDPGQGLRLIYYSQIVNDFQKGDIAEGYSVSREKKESFPLTVTSAQKNPTAFYLCASSFSGRYEQYFGPGTRLTVT.

The chain combines TRBV30 with TRBJ1-5, with D perhaps matching TRBD1 (5 bases). Germline CDR1 GTSNPN, CDR2 SVGIG (reference sequence). Trimming took off 2 bases at V and 4 bases at J, with 12 bases between the two ends. The CDR3 covers 14 residues. The CDR3 sequence: CAWSREAGNQPQHF. The CDR3 DNA sequence: TGTGCCTGGAGTAGGGAGGCAGGGAATCAGCCCCAGCATTTT.

This sequence joins TRBV4-1 and TRBJ2-3; no clear D gene. Trimming cost V 0 bases and J 2 bases, with 12 bases left between them. Germline V gene data show CDR1 as MGHRA and CDR2 as YSYEKL. The CDR3 extends over 16 amino acids. CDR3 sequence reads: CASSQDKDGPTDTQYF. CDR3 DNA: TGCGCCAGCAGCCAAGATAAAGATGGGCCCACAGATACGCAGTATTTT.

This clone was found once. The rearrangement links TRBV5-1 to TRBJ2-1, with D tentatively TRBD2 (5 bases). V was trimmed by 4 bases and J by 8 bases, leaving 16 bases between them. This CDR3 is built from 14 residues. The germline gives CDR1 SGHRS, CDR2 YFSETQ. DNA of the CDR3: TGCGCCAGCAGCCGCAATCGGGGAAACGATGAGCAGTTCTTC. As protein: CASSRNRGNDEQFF.

The chain joins TRBV30 to TRBJ1-2; 9 bases are shared with TRBD1. The V segment lost 2 bases and the J segment 4 bases; nucleotides outside the gene matches: 2. In germline, CDR1 is GTSNPN, CDR2 SVGIG (reference sequence). The CDR3 sequence is 13 residues long. The CDR3 DNA reads as TGTGCCTGGAGTCGACAGGGGGGCTATGGCTACACCTTC. Its translation is CAWSRQGGYGYTF.

CDR3 residues: CASSYDRAAGEAFF. The CDR3 DNA is TGTGCCAGCAGTTACGACAGGGCGGCGGGTGAAGCTTTCTTT. V and J are TRBV6-5 and TRBJ1-1; 7 bases align to TRBD1. After removal of 2 bases from V and 7 bases from J, the junction contained 7 bases not matched to a gene. From germline, CDR1 is MNHEY and CDR2 SVGAGI. The CDR3 is 14 residues long.

The rearrangement links TRBV5-1 to TRBJ1-2; 12 nucleotides align to TRBD1. Per the germline V gene, CDR1 is SGHRS and CDR2 is YFSETQ. The CDR3 totals 15 residues. The V gene end was trimmed by 4 bases and the J gene end by 7 bases; junction bases not matched to a gene: 8. CDR3 amino acids: CASSTGSGQGAGYTF. DNA of the CDR3: TGCGCCAGCAGCACAGGCTCGGGACAGGGGGCTGGCTACACCTTC.

V usage is TRBV9 and J usage is TRBJ1-3; tentatively, D is TRBD1 (5 bases). This CDR3 region has 13 residues. Germline CDR1 is SGDLS and CDR2 is YYNGEE. V was cut by 4 bases and J by 8 bases, with 13 bases left in between. CDR3 DNA: TGTGCCAGCAGCCTTCAGTTAGGGGACACCATATATTTT. Protein: CASSLQLGDTIYF.